The following is a TCR beta chain sequence with its context. Its antigen is currently unknown. This specimen comes from a study of brain T cells in children with intractable seizures. Points from the study as a whole: Pre-surgery blood may have been undersampled, hiding some clones. HCMV serostatus was not known, and viral specificity came from CDR3 similarity only.

Indicated time point: blood from clinic visit 5 months post-surgery; TSC patient then seizure free. Surgery cases with the highest brain T cell transcript signatures were chosen for sequencing. Patients received at least one anti-epileptic drug before surgery. Profiling relied on immunoSEQ multiplex PCR, and the TCRdb table lists in-frame clones only, not all of them. The table shows 340,000 or so clones, with 93% occurring only once. Trimming shortened V by 4 bases and J by 5 bases, and 18 bases separated the two germline ends. Germline CDR1 is MNHEY and CDR2 is SMNVEV (reference sequence). This CDR3 region has 16 residues.

The chain joins TRBV27 to TRBJ2-1; TRBD1 might be the D (5 bases). The sample was peripheral blood, taken about 5 months after surgery. The clonotype comes from a boy in the first two years of life with tuberous sclerosis and intractable seizures. The CDR3 coding sequence is TGTGCCAGCAGTTCCATTACAGGTTCCCGCCACAATGAGCAGTTCTTC. This codes for CASSSITGSRHNEQFF.